This T cell receptor (beta chain) came from a study of identical twins. TCRdb reprocessed the 5' RACE reads with MiXCR, giving one entry per CDR3 protein. The sample has roughly 750,000 distinct CDR3 sequences, approximately 21% seen once. The germline gives CDR1 LNHDA, CDR2 SQIVND (reference sequence). The CDR3 length is 15 residues. Trimming cost V 7 bases and J 4 bases, with 19 bases left between them. Study findings and constraints: Partly confounded zero-insertion analyses could result from invariant MAIT and iNKT cells.

With respect to this clonotype: What it binds is not known.

These data were also filed under a second study, of T cells expressing NK-cell markers. That source notes: There were seven HCMV-seropositive donors and one seronegative donor among the eight sequenced.

This chain joins TRBV19 and TRBJ2-5, with a possible D match to TRBD2 (5 bases). The sample comprised PBMCs. This TCR came from a woman aged 18 to 35 in good health. The CDR3, as DNA: TGTGCCAGTATCGGACTGACGAGAGGCGGAGAGACCCAGTACTTC. Amino acid sequence: CASIGLTRGGETQYF. The full variable domain, completed using reference TRBV19 and TRBJ2-5, is DGGITQSPKYLFRKEGQNVTLSCEQNLNHDAMYWYRQDPGQGLRLIYYSQIVNDFQKGDIAEGYSVSREKKESFPLTVTSAQKNPTAFYLCASIGLTRGGETQYFGPGTRLLVL.